The rows below give T cell receptor beta chains drawn from one sample of a study of blood T cell repertoires in COVID-19. Assay: immunoSEQ multiplex PCR; the TCRdb copy retains only in-frame clones and omits some. The sample contains approximately 270,000 clones, just under 85% of which appear only once. Input material: peripheral blood. All receptors come from a man aged 80 or over with acute or convalescent COVID-19. CDR3s include the opening cysteine and the closing phenylalanine or tryptophan. A D gene is named only where the DNA matches it firmly. Expanded clones get a size class; other rows say once, few or many, or leave the size out.

size: NA
J: TRBJ2-5
V: TRBV9
D: NA
DNA: TGTGCCAGCAGCGGGACAATATACCAAGAGACCCAGTACTTC
CDR3: CASSGTIYQETQYF

size: NA
J: TRBJ1-5
V: TRBV3-1/TRBV3-2
D: NA
DNA: TGTGCCAGCAGCCTTTCAGGGAGCAATCAGCCCCAGCATTTT
CDR3: CASSLSGSNQPQHF

size: NA
J: TRBJ2-7
V: TRBV18
D: NA
DNA: TGTGCCAGCTCACCAGGCGTGCACCAGATATCGGGCGAGCAGTACTTC
CDR3: CASSPGVHQISGEQYF

size: NA
J: TRBJ1-4
V: TRBV5-1
D: NA
DNA: TGCGCCAGCCGTCAAGGACACCCCGGAAGAACTAATGAAAAACTGTTTTTT
CDR3: CASRQGHPGRTNEKLFF

size: once
J: TRBJ1-3
V: TRBV6-5
D: NA
DNA: TGTGCCAGCACCAAAAGGGGAACATCTGGAAACACCATATATTTT
CDR3: CASTKRGTSGNTIYF

size: NA
J: TRBJ2-1
V: TRBV3-1/TRBV3-2
D: TRBD2
DNA: TGTGCCAGCAGCCAGGGACTAGCGTGGAATGAGCAGTTCTTC
CDR3: CASSQGLAWNEQFF

size: once
J: TRBJ2-1
V: TRBV19
D: TRBD1
DNA: TGTGCCAGTAGCTCCCCCGGGACAGGCCTAAATGAGCAGTTCTTC
CDR3: CASSSPGTGLNEQFF

size: NA
J: TRBJ1-6
V: TRBV9
D: NA
DNA: TGTGCCAGCAGCGTAGCGGGGTTGCGTTCACCCCTCCACTTT
CDR3: CASSVAGLRSPLHF

size: NA
J: TRBJ2-7
V: TRBV2
D: TRBD2
DNA: TGTGCCAGCACCGAACGGCTAGCGGTCTTTTACGAGCAGTACTTC
CDR3: CASTERLAVFYEQYF

size: NA
J: TRBJ1-2
V: TRBV29-1
D: NA
DNA: TGCAGCGTTGTACAAGACGGATCTAGGAAGCTTGGGGGCTACACCTTC
CDR3: CSVVQDGSRKLGGYTF

size: NA
J: TRBJ2-1
V: TRBV24-1
D: TRBD2
DNA: TGTGCCACCAGTGCTCATAGCGGGGGTGCCTACAATGAGCAGTTCTTC
CDR3: CATSAHSGGAYNEQFF

size: NA
J: TRBJ1-5
V: TRBV6-5
D: NA
DNA: TGTGCCAGCGCTGGACAGAGCAATCAGCCCCAGCATTTT
CDR3: CASAGQSNQPQHF

size: once
J: TRBJ1-3
V: TRBV6-6
D: TRBD1
DNA: TGTGCCAGCAGACCACAGGGGCTGTCTGGAAACACCATATATTTT
CDR3: CASRPQGLSGNTIYF

size: NA
J: TRBJ2-7
V: TRBV7-9
D: NA
DNA: TGTGCCAGCAGGAGAGGGTCCTACGAGCAGTACTTC
CDR3: CASRRGSYEQYF

size: NA
J: TRBJ1-1
V: TRBV6-5
D: NA
DNA: TGTGCCAGCAGTTACTCTTCGGGGTTCACTGAAGCTTTCTTT
CDR3: CASSYSSGFTEAFF

size: NA
J: TRBJ1-4
V: TRBV6-5
D: TRBD1
DNA: TGTGCCAGCAGGCCGAGGGGGCGCAGGGAAAAACTGTTTTTT
CDR3: CASRPRGRREKLFF

size: NA
J: TRBJ2-7
V: TRBV7-2
D: TRBD2
DNA: TGTGCCAGCAGTTGGACTAGCGGGGGGAGCTCCTACGAGCAGTACTTC
CDR3: CASSWTSGGSSYEQYF

size: NA
J: TRBJ2-3
V: TRBV5-1
D: NA
DNA: TGCGCCAGCAGCTTGGGGCAGGGGCATCGAGGCACAGATACGCAGTATTTT
CDR3: CASSLGQGHRGTDTQYF

size: once
J: TRBJ2-1
V: TRBV6-5
D: NA
DNA: TGTGCCAGCAGTCGGGAGTTGGCGAATGAGCAGTTCTTC
CDR3: CASSRELANEQFF

size: NA
J: TRBJ2-1
V: TRBV7-2
D: TRBD1
DNA: TGTGCCAGCAGCCTGAGTCCGGGACAGGGATCCAAAGGGTACAATGAGCAGTTCTTC
CDR3: CASSLSPGQGSKGYNEQFF

size: NA
J: TRBJ1-2
V: TRBV18
D: TRBD1
DNA: TGTGCCAGCTCAACCCGACAGGGCGGGGGCTACACCTTC
CDR3: CASSTRQGGGYTF

size: NA
J: TRBJ2-7
V: TRBV6-5
D: NA
DNA: TGTGCCAGCAGGGGGAGAGCCTACGAGCAGTACTTC
CDR3: CASRGRAYEQYF

size: NA
J: TRBJ2-7
V: TRBV28
D: TRBD1
DNA: TGTGCCAGCAGTTCACAGGGGCGCTCAACCTACGAGCAGTACTTC
CDR3: CASSSQGRSTYEQYF

size: NA
J: TRBJ2-7
V: TRBV2
D: TRBD1
DNA: TGTGCCAGCAGTCTACAGGGGCCCCACTACGAGCAGTACTTC
CDR3: CASSLQGPHYEQYF

size: NA
J: TRBJ1-1
V: TRBV10-3
D: TRBD1
DNA: TGTGCCATCAGGGGGACAGGGAGGAACACTGAAGCTTTCTTT
CDR3: CAIRGTGRNTEAFF

size: NA
J: TRBJ1-2
V: TRBV28
D: TRBD1
DNA: TGTGCCAGCAGTTTAAGTGCAGGGGGGTACACCTTC
CDR3: CASSLSAGGYTF

size: once
J: TRBJ2-1
V: TRBV10-1
D: TRBD2
DNA: TGCGCCAGCAGTGTAGCGGGTCTTTCATCCGAATCCAATGAGCAGTTCTTC
CDR3: CASSVAGLSSESNEQFF

size: NA
J: TRBJ1-1
V: TRBV12-3/TRBV12-4
D: NA
DNA: TGTGCCAGCAGTTTGGGGGGAAGCACTGAAGCTTTCTTT
CDR3: CASSLGGSTEAFF

size: NA
J: TRBJ1-1
V: TRBV29-1
D: TRBD1
DNA: TGCAGCGCTGACAGGGCTAGCACTGAAGCTTTCTTT
CDR3: CSADRASTEAFF

size: NA
J: TRBJ1-1
V: TRBV5-8
D: TRBD1
DNA: TGTGCCAGCAGCTTGAGGCGGACAGGGGGCGCCGGGGGGGCTTTCTTT
CDR3: CASSLRRTGGAGGAFF

size: NA
J: TRBJ1-5
V: TRBV18
D: TRBD1
DNA: TGTGCCAGCTCACCATCTATCCGGGACAGGGAGTCCAATCAGCCCCAGCATTTT
CDR3: CASSPSIRDRESNQPQHF

size: NA
J: TRBJ2-7
V: TRBV7-9
D: NA
DNA: TGTGCCAGCAGCCCAAGGGGCAGGGCCTACGAGCAGTACTTC
CDR3: CASSPRGRAYEQYF

size: NA
J: TRBJ1-3
V: TRBV28
D: TRBD1
DNA: TGTGCCAGCATCCGGAACAGGGGCTCTGGAAACACCATATATTTT
CDR3: CASIRNRGSGNTIYF

size: NA
J: TRBJ1-3
V: TRBV5-6
D: TRBD1
DNA: TGTGCCAGCAGCTTGAGACAGGGGGCAGGAAACACCATATATTTT
CDR3: CASSLRQGAGNTIYF

size: NA
J: TRBJ2-1
V: TRBV6-5
D: TRBD1
DNA: TGTGCCAGCAGGGGGACAGGGAGAAAGGGGGAGCAGTTCTTC
CDR3: CASRGTGRKGEQFF

size: NA
J: TRBJ2-7
V: TRBV24-1
D: TRBD1
DNA: TGTGCCACTCGGGACAGGGACGAGCAGTACTTC
CDR3: CATRDRDEQYF

size: NA
J: TRBJ2-2
V: TRBV6-2/TRBV6-3
D: TRBD1
DNA: TGTGCCAGCAGTTACTCCAGGGGGCGAGGCGGGGAGCTGTTTTTT
CDR3: CASSYSRGRGGELFF

size: NA
J: TRBJ2-7
V: TRBV3-1/TRBV3-2
D: TRBD1
DNA: TGTGCCAGCAGCATGTCAGGCAGGGGGCGGTACGAGCAGTACTTC
CDR3: CASSMSGRGRYEQYF

size: NA
J: TRBJ1-5
V: TRBV18
D: NA
DNA: TGTGCCAGCTCACCGGGGGGGAGCAATCAGCCCCAGCATTTT
CDR3: CASSPGGSNQPQHF

size: NA
J: TRBJ1-6
V: TRBV5-1
D: NA
DNA: TGCGCCAGCAGCTTGGCCGGGAGGTCACCCCTCCACTTT
CDR3: CASSLAGRSPLHF

size: NA
J: TRBJ1-5
V: TRBV6-5
D: NA
DNA: TGTGCCAGCTCCCCCACGCCGGGGGGCAATCAGCCCCAGCATTTT
CDR3: CASSPTPGGNQPQHF

size: NA
J: TRBJ1-1
V: TRBV5-4
D: NA
DNA: TGTGCCAGCAGCTTGGACAGGGCCGCTGAAGCTTTCTTT
CDR3: CASSLDRAAEAFF

size: NA
J: TRBJ2-7
V: TRBV7-9
D: NA
DNA: TGTGCCAGCAGCTTAGTCGGCAGGGGATTGGTGTGGGCTTTTCACGAGCAGTACTTC
CDR3: CASSLVGRGLVWAFHEQYF